This T cell receptor beta chain originates from a study of T cell changes during pregnancy in multiple sclerosis. The V gene end was trimmed by 5 bases and the J gene end by 6 bases; junction bases not matched to a gene: 9. The CDR3 has 14 residues. CDR1 and CDR2 (germline): LNHDA, SQIVND (reference sequence). Assay: immunoSEQ multiplex PCR; the TCRdb copy retains only in-frame clones and omits some. Among under 45,000 clones, 80% to 95% were seen once, and the ten largest hold about 0.42%. The V gene is TRBV19, the J gene TRBJ2-5, with TRBD1 matching over 7 bases. The sequence came from a female donor in good health, enrolled as a control in a pregnancy study. Material: CD4+ T cells from peripheral blood mononuclear cells, obtained in the third trimester of pregnancy. CDR3 bases: TGTGCCAGTAGTGCTGACAGGGTGGAAAAGACCCAGTACTTC. Its translation is CASSADRVEKTQYF.